This T cell receptor beta chain was sequenced in a study of T cells in Graves' hyperthyroidism and ophthalmopathy. Exclusion followed for patients with uncontrolled infection, other autoimmune disease, pregnancy or lactation. As for this clonotype: Its antigen remains unidentified.

Findings of the study overall: From stable hyperthyroidism, ophthalmopathy was separated by a 13 V-J model. Most thyroid clonotypes expanded above 0.001 were also detected in blood. In validation, the model predicted ophthalmopathy. These predictions came a median about 6 months before onset.

Amplified regions were TCR beta CDR3 sequences from RNA transcripts. Primed by the HTBI set, a first-round RT-PCR was run on the TCR CDR3. TCRdb reprocessed the multiplex PCR reads with MiXCR, giving one entry per CDR3 protein. In the table there are over 250,000 distinct CDR3 sequences, less than 30% of which are singletons. This TCR came from a man in his forties with Graves' hyperthyroidism that later progressed to Graves' ophthalmopathy. The material sequenced was blood.

The CDR3 DNA reads as TGCAGCGCCGGGACAGGGGAATATGGCTACACCTTC. This codes for CSAGTGEYGYTF. This sequence joins TRBV29-1 and TRBJ1-2; TRBD1 aligns across 10 bases. V gave up 7 bases and J gave up 5 bases; unmatched junction bases: 4. Germline CDR1 is SQVTM and CDR2 is ANQGSEA. This CDR3 comprises 12 residues. Using reference TRBV29-1 and TRBJ1-2 for the parts outside the CDR3, the full variable domain is SAVISQKPSRDICQRGTSLTIQCQVDSQVTMMFWYRQQPGQSLTLIATANQGSEATYESGFVIDKFPISRPNLTFSTLTVSNMSPEDSSIYLCSAGTGEYGYTFGSGTRLTVV.